This TCR beta chain was obtained from a study of T cell responses to AZD1222 COVID-19 vaccine. The V and J ends lost 4 bases and 5 bases, in that order; junction bases with no gene match: 10. This CDR3 spans 15 amino acids. Germline CDR1 reads SGHVS; CDR2 reads FNYEAQ. This clone was found a few times. Antigen unknown. TCRdb's table, derived via immunoSEQ multiplex PCR, lists solely in-frame clones and lacks some. The sample lists some 100,000 clones; roughly nine tenths were seen once. Study results and caveats: CD4 TCRs linked to vaccination spanned spike, dominating at 160-218 and 743-854. A mostly white British donor set with more females was recruited, and clonal diversity was possibly underestimated.

The input for sequencing was peripheral blood, taken on day 0 of AZD1222 vaccination. The sequence was obtained from an adult in good health. V usage is TRBV7-6 and J usage is TRBJ2-7, with 8 bases fitting TRBD1. CDR3 loop: CASSSPGQGSNEQYF. DNA for the CDR3: TGTGCCAGCAGCTCACCCGGACAGGGAAGTAACGAGCAGTACTTC.